These T cell receptor beta chains were read from a single sample in a study of blood T cells in healthy people across ages. MiXCR, applied by TCRdb to the 5' RACE reads, yields one record per CDR3 protein. The sample includes about 800,000 distinct CDR3 sequences, 55% to 75% seen only once; the top ten take over 20%. Sequencing was carried out using blood. Receptor source: a man between 25 and 39 years old in good health. Each CDR3 is given with its conserved first and last residue. Each record gives: CDR3 protein, CDR3 DNA, clone size, V gene, D gene, J gene. The D gene is left open where the match is weak. Rows may omit the clone size; those that give it use once, few, many or a size class.

CDR3aa: CASSVGAQGKNIQYF
CDR3nt: TGTGCCAGCAGCGTAGGGGCGCAGGGTAAAAACATTCAGTACTTC
abundance: once
v_gene: TRBV9
d_gene: NA
j_gene: TRBJ2-4

CDR3aa: CSVESGRTPDEQFF
CDR3nt: TGCAGCGTTGAGAGCGGGAGGACTCCCGATGAGCAGTTCTTC
abundance: few
v_gene: TRBV29-1
d_gene: TRBD2
j_gene: TRBJ2-1

CDR3aa: CASSFATPGANVLTF
CDR3nt: TGTGCCAGCAGTTTTGCGACCCCTGGGGCCAACGTCCTGACTTTC
abundance: NA
v_gene: TRBV12-3/TRBV12-4
d_gene: NA
j_gene: TRBJ2-6

CDR3aa: CASSYARREAGPEEQYF
CDR3nt: TGTGCCAGCAGTTACGCGCGGCGTGAAGCGGGTCCGGAGGAGCAGTACTTC
abundance: few
v_gene: TRBV6-2/TRBV6-3
d_gene: NA
j_gene: TRBJ2-4

CDR3aa: CAISGQDRQNTEAFF
CDR3nt: TGTGCCATCAGTGGCCAAGACAGACAGAACACTGAAGCTTTCTTT
abundance: NA
v_gene: TRBV10-3
d_gene: NA
j_gene: TRBJ1-1

CDR3aa: CASSWTGSLARDEQFF
CDR3nt: TGTGCCAGCAGCTGGACAGGGAGTCTAGCCAGGGATGAGCAGTTCTTC
abundance: NA
v_gene: TRBV5-6
d_gene: TRBD1
j_gene: TRBJ2-1

CDR3aa: CSARDGGGRNIQYF
CDR3nt: TGCAGTGCTAGAGACGGGGGGGGGAGGAACATTCAGTACTTC
abundance: NA
v_gene: TRBV20-1
d_gene: TRBD2
j_gene: TRBJ2-4

CDR3aa: CASSNTGTGNYGYTF
CDR3nt: TGTGCCAGCAGTAATACCGGGACAGGGAACTATGGCTACACCTTC
abundance: few
v_gene: TRBV6-4
d_gene: TRBD1
j_gene: TRBJ1-2

CDR3aa: CASSALAEETQYF
CDR3nt: TGTGCCAGCAGCGCGCTAGCGGAAGAGACCCAGTACTTC
abundance: few
v_gene: TRBV13
d_gene: TRBD2
j_gene: TRBJ2-5

CDR3aa: CASSSAPGPQYEQYF
CDR3nt: TGTGCCAGCAGCTCGGCACCCGGGCCCCAATACGAGCAGTACTTC
abundance: NA
v_gene: TRBV11-2
d_gene: NA
j_gene: TRBJ2-7

CDR3aa: CASSPRRGTPDTQYF
CDR3nt: TGTGCCAGCAGCCCCCGGCGGGGGACCCCAGATACGCAGTATTTT
abundance: NA
v_gene: TRBV7-8
d_gene: TRBD2
j_gene: TRBJ2-3

CDR3aa: CAISDSGDTQYF
CDR3nt: TGTGCCATCAGCGATAGCGGAGATACGCAGTATTTT
abundance: few
v_gene: TRBV10-3
d_gene: NA
j_gene: TRBJ2-3

CDR3aa: CASSLWPFSGANVLTF
CDR3nt: TGTGCCAGCAGTTTATGGCCGTTCTCTGGGGCCAACGTCCTGACTTTC
abundance: NA
v_gene: TRBV27
d_gene: NA
j_gene: TRBJ2-6

CDR3aa: CASSFLGEYPYEQYF
CDR3nt: TGTGCCAGCAGCTTTTTAGGTGAATACCCCTACGAGCAGTACTTC
abundance: few
v_gene: TRBV7-9
d_gene: NA
j_gene: TRBJ2-7

CDR3aa: CASSWGVEAFF
CDR3nt: TGTGCCAGCAGTTGGGGGGTCGAGGCTTTCTTT
abundance: few
v_gene: TRBV12-3/TRBV12-4
d_gene: NA
j_gene: TRBJ1-1

CDR3aa: CASSTQGNQPQHF
CDR3nt: TGTGCCAGCAGTACACAGGGTAATCAGCCCCAGCATTTT
abundance: NA
v_gene: TRBV6-6
d_gene: NA
j_gene: TRBJ1-5

CDR3aa: CASSPGGTSGETQYF
CDR3nt: TGCGCCAGCAGCCCTGGCGGCACCTCCGGGGAGACCCAGTACTTC
abundance: NA
v_gene: TRBV5-1
d_gene: NA
j_gene: TRBJ2-5

CDR3aa: CASSLLAPYQETQYF
CDR3nt: TGTGCCAGCAGCTTGCTAGCGCCGTACCAAGAGACCCAGTACTTC
abundance: NA
v_gene: TRBV5-6
d_gene: NA
j_gene: TRBJ2-5

CDR3aa: CSVEGGQGLIYGYTF
CDR3nt: TGCAGCGTTGAAGGCGGACAGGGACTTATCTATGGCTACACCTTC
abundance: NA
v_gene: TRBV29-1
d_gene: TRBD1
j_gene: TRBJ1-2

CDR3aa: CASSWLGNTEAFF
CDR3nt: TGCGCCAGCAGCTGGCTAGGGAACACTGAAGCTTTCTTT
abundance: NA
v_gene: TRBV5-1
d_gene: NA
j_gene: TRBJ1-1

CDR3aa: CASTETGNFSPLHF
CDR3nt: TGTGCCAGCACAGAGACAGGGAATTTTTCACCCCTCCACTTT
abundance: NA
v_gene: TRBV6-1
d_gene: TRBD1
j_gene: TRBJ1-6

CDR3aa: CASSLLSSEYEQYF
CDR3nt: TGTGCCAGCAGCTTATTAAGTAGCGAATACGAGCAGTACTTC
abundance: NA
v_gene: TRBV7-2
d_gene: NA
j_gene: TRBJ2-7

CDR3aa: CASSEIAGGPIYNEQFF
CDR3nt: TGTGCCAGCAGTGAAATAGCGGGGGGGCCGATATACAATGAGCAGTTCTTC
abundance: NA
v_gene: TRBV6-4
d_gene: TRBD2
j_gene: TRBJ2-1

CDR3aa: CAISETEGETQYF
CDR3nt: TGTGCCATCAGTGAGACGGAGGGAGAGACCCAGTACTTC
abundance: few
v_gene: TRBV10-3
d_gene: NA
j_gene: TRBJ2-5

CDR3aa: CSDQGGEATDTQYF
CDR3nt: TGCAGCGATCAGGGGGGAGAGGCCACAGATACGCAGTATTTT
abundance: NA
v_gene: TRBV29-1
d_gene: NA
j_gene: TRBJ2-3

CDR3aa: CSVERGLASADTQYF
CDR3nt: TGCAGCGTTGAAAGGGGTCTAGCGAGTGCAGATACGCAGTATTTT
abundance: few
v_gene: TRBV29-1
d_gene: NA
j_gene: TRBJ2-3

CDR3aa: CASSLSLYTRGAKNIQYF
CDR3nt: TGTGCCAGCAGCTTATCGCTTTACACTCGGGGGGCCAAAAACATTCAGTACTTC
abundance: NA
v_gene: TRBV11-2
d_gene: NA
j_gene: TRBJ2-4

CDR3aa: CSAREISVATQYF
CDR3nt: TGCAGTGCTAGAGAGATATCAGTTGCCACGCAGTACTTC
abundance: few
v_gene: TRBV20-1
d_gene: NA
j_gene: TRBJ2-4

CDR3aa: CASSQFGGDYEQYF
CDR3nt: TGTGCCAGCAGCCAGTTTGGAGGAGACTACGAGCAGTACTTC
abundance: NA
v_gene: TRBV14
d_gene: NA
j_gene: TRBJ2-7

CDR3aa: CSTSAGGSSYEQYF
CDR3nt: TGCAGTACCTCGGCGGGGGGGTCCTCCTACGAGCAGTACTTC
abundance: NA
v_gene: TRBV20-1
d_gene: TRBD2
j_gene: TRBJ2-7

CDR3aa: CSARGSGGLASFSYEQYF
CDR3nt: TGCAGTGCTAGAGGGTCGGGGGGACTAGCGTCCTTCTCCTACGAGCAGTACTTC
abundance: NA
v_gene: TRBV20-1
d_gene: TRBD2
j_gene: TRBJ2-7

CDR3aa: CASSLAKGFNTEAFF
CDR3nt: TGTGCCAGCAGCCTGGCGAAAGGGTTTAACACTGAAGCTTTCTTT
abundance: few
v_gene: TRBV7-2
d_gene: NA
j_gene: TRBJ1-1

CDR3aa: CASRSLKFGAYGYTF
CDR3nt: TGTGCCAGCAGAAGTCTCAAGTTCGGGGCCTATGGCTACACCTTC
abundance: few
v_gene: TRBV27
d_gene: NA
j_gene: TRBJ1-2

CDR3aa: CASSFHSGGYTDTQYF
CDR3nt: TGTGCCAGCAGTTTTCATAGCGGGGGATACACAGATACGCAGTATTTT
abundance: NA
v_gene: TRBV27
d_gene: TRBD2
j_gene: TRBJ2-3

CDR3aa: CASSTPTGYEQYF
CDR3nt: TGTGCCAGCAGCACCCCGACAGGGTACGAGCAGTACTTC
abundance: few
v_gene: TRBV7-2
d_gene: TRBD1
j_gene: TRBJ2-7

CDR3aa: CSGEHQQETQYF
CDR3nt: TGCAGTGGGGAGCACCAACAAGAGACCCAGTACTTC
abundance: NA
v_gene: TRBV20-1
d_gene: NA
j_gene: TRBJ2-5

CDR3aa: CSVGGQAREQYF
CDR3nt: TGCAGCGTTGGGGGACAGGCGAGGGAGCAGTACTTC
abundance: few
v_gene: TRBV29-1
d_gene: TRBD1
j_gene: TRBJ2-5

CDR3aa: CASSFFGINQPQHF
CDR3nt: TGTGCCAGCAGCTTCTTCGGGATCAATCAGCCCCAGCATTTT
abundance: NA
v_gene: TRBV7-2
d_gene: NA
j_gene: TRBJ1-5

CDR3aa: CASSVAGQRGYTF
CDR3nt: TGTGCCAGCAGCGTAGCGGGGCAGAGAGGCTACACCTTC
abundance: NA
v_gene: TRBV9
d_gene: NA
j_gene: TRBJ1-2

CDR3aa: CASSSVMYTQYF
CDR3nt: TGTGCCAGCAGTTCAGTGATGTATACGCAGTATTTT
abundance: once
v_gene: TRBV12-3/TRBV12-4
d_gene: NA
j_gene: TRBJ2-3

CDR3aa: CASSYLGRNEQFF
CDR3nt: TGTGCCAGCAGCTATCTCGGGCGGAATGAGCAGTTCTTC
abundance: few
v_gene: TRBV28
d_gene: NA
j_gene: TRBJ2-1

CDR3aa: CASSTPGLGWEKLFF
CDR3nt: TGTGCCAGCAGTACCCCGGGACTGGGATGGGAAAAACTGTTTTTT
abundance: few
v_gene: TRBV28
d_gene: NA
j_gene: TRBJ1-4

CDR3aa: CSATSGRAEGDTQYF
CDR3nt: TGCAGTGCTACTAGCGGGAGGGCCGAGGGGGATACGCAGTATTTT
abundance: NA
v_gene: TRBV20-1
d_gene: TRBD2
j_gene: TRBJ2-3

CDR3aa: CASSLRRGVLHF
CDR3nt: TGTGCCAGCAGTTTACGACGGGGGGTGCTCCACTTT
abundance: NA
v_gene: TRBV27
d_gene: NA
j_gene: TRBJ1-6

CDR3aa: CASSALLSGEPTDTQYF
CDR3nt: TGTGCCAGCAGCGCCCTCTTGAGCGGGGAGCCCACAGATACGCAGTATTTT
abundance: NA
v_gene: TRBV2
d_gene: TRBD2
j_gene: TRBJ2-3

CDR3aa: CASGGIAGSSVEGYTF
CDR3nt: TGTGCTAGTGGTGGAATCGCGGGCAGTTCAGTCGAGGGCTACACCTTC
abundance: NA
v_gene: TRBV12-5
d_gene: NA
j_gene: TRBJ1-2

CDR3aa: CATAPASLAYEQYF
CDR3nt: TGTGCCACCGCTCCGGCGTCCCTTGCCTACGAGCAGTACTTC
abundance: NA
v_gene: TRBV27
d_gene: NA
j_gene: TRBJ2-7

CDR3aa: CASSRDTGEIGYEQYF
CDR3nt: TGTGCCAGCAGTAGGGATACAGGGGAAATTGGGTACGAGCAGTACTTC
abundance: NA
v_gene: TRBV6-5
d_gene: TRBD1
j_gene: TRBJ2-7

CDR3aa: CASSLAAGASYEQYF
CDR3nt: TGTGCCAGCAGCTTAGCCGCTGGGGCGTCCTACGAGCAGTACTTC
abundance: NA
v_gene: TRBV7-8
d_gene: NA
j_gene: TRBJ2-7

CDR3aa: CASRSGGAETQYF
CDR3nt: TGTGCCAGCCGTAGCGGGGGGGCGGAGACCCAGTACTTC
abundance: once
v_gene: TRBV2
d_gene: TRBD2
j_gene: TRBJ2-5

CDR3aa: CASSQEGRGTDTQYF
CDR3nt: TGTGCCAGCAGCCAAGAGGGGCGGGGCACAGATACGCAGTATTTT
abundance: few
v_gene: TRBV4-3
d_gene: NA
j_gene: TRBJ2-3

CDR3aa: CSASKPGLAGVTDTQYF
CDR3nt: TGCAGTGCTAGTAAGCCGGGACTAGCGGGGGTCACAGATACGCAGTATTTT
abundance: NA
v_gene: TRBV20-1
d_gene: TRBD2
j_gene: TRBJ2-3

CDR3aa: CASTPERSYGYTF
CDR3nt: TGTGCCAGCACTCCTGAGAGGTCCTATGGCTACACCTTC
abundance: NA
v_gene: TRBV7-3
d_gene: NA
j_gene: TRBJ1-2

CDR3aa: CASSLTSDGTEAFF
CDR3nt: TGTGCCAGCAGCCTTACCTCGGACGGCACTGAAGCTTTCTTT
abundance: NA
v_gene: TRBV3-1
d_gene: NA
j_gene: TRBJ1-1

CDR3aa: CSAGGRVSTDTQYF
CDR3nt: TGCAGTGCTGGGGGACGAGTAAGCACAGATACGCAGTATTTT
abundance: NA
v_gene: TRBV20-1
d_gene: NA
j_gene: TRBJ2-3

CDR3aa: CASSLSGMADKTQYF
CDR3nt: TGTGCCAGCAGTTTAAGTGGGATGGCGGACAAGACCCAGTACTTC
abundance: NA
v_gene: TRBV28
d_gene: NA
j_gene: TRBJ2-5

CDR3aa: CASSVRGNDQPQHF
CDR3nt: TGTGCCAGCAGCGTACGGGGGAACGATCAGCCCCAGCATTTT
abundance: few
v_gene: TRBV7-2
d_gene: NA
j_gene: TRBJ1-5

CDR3aa: CASSSTSGRMIPYEQFF
CDR3nt: TGTGCCAGCAGTTCGACTAGCGGGAGGATGATACCCTACGAGCAGTTCTTC
abundance: NA
v_gene: TRBV6-5
d_gene: TRBD2
j_gene: TRBJ2-1

CDR3aa: CASSQAGHSRTFYYEQYF
CDR3nt: TGTGCCAGCAGCCAAGCGGGCCACAGCCGGACATTTTATTACGAGCAGTACTTC
abundance: NA
v_gene: TRBV4-2
d_gene: NA
j_gene: TRBJ2-7